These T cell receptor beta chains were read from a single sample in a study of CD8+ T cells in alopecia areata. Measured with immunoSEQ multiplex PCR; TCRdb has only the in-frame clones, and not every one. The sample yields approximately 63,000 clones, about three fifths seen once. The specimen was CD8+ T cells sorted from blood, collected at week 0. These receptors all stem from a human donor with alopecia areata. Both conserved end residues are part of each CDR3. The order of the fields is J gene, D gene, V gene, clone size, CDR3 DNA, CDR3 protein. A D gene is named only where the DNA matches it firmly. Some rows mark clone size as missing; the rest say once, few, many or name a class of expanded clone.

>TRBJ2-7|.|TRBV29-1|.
TGCAGCGTTGGGAGGGAGAGCTCCTACGAGCAGTACTTC
CSVGRESSYEQYF
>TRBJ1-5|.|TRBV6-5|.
TGTGCCAGCACCAATCGAGGGCGAAATAATCAGCCCCAGCATTTT
CASTNRGRNNQPQHF
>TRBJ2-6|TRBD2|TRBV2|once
TGTGCCAGCAACGGGGGGGCTGGGGCCAACGTCCTGACTTTC
CASNGGAGANVLTF
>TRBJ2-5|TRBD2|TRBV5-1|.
TGCGCCAGCAGCTTGGCCCTAGCGGGAAACCAAGAGACCCAGTACTTC
CASSLALAGNQETQYF
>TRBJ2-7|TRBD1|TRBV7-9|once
TGTGCCAGCAGCCCCCGGGACAGTTCCTACGAGCAGTACTTC
CASSPRDSSYEQYF
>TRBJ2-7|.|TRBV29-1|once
TGCAGCGTGTTGACCAGCTCCTACGAGCAGTACTTC
CSVLTSSYEQYF
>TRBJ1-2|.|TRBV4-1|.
TGCGCCAGCAGCCAGGCGACGGGCTATGGCTACACCTTC
CASSQATGYGYTF
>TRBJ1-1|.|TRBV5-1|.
TGCGCCAGCAGCTTGGGGACTGCCTGGGGCGGGACGACTGAAGCTTTCTTT
CASSLGTAWGGTTEAFF
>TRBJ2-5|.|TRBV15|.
TGTGCCACCAGTCCCGAGGCCGCCTCACTAGCTCGGCAAGAGACCCAGTACTTC
CATSPEAASLARQETQYF
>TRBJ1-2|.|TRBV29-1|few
TGCAGCGTTGAAGATGGCACAGGACTCTATGGCTACACCTTC
CSVEDGTGLYGYTF
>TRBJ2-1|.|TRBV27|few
TGTGCCAGCGGATACAATGAGCAGTTCTTC
CASGYNEQFF
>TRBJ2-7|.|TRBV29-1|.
TGCAGCTGTTGGGGGGACTCCTACGAGCAGTACTTC
CSCWGDSYEQYF
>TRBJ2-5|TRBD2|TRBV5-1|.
TGCGCCAGCAGCTTGGACGGACTAGCGGATAAAGAGACCCAGTACTTC
CASSLDGLADKETQYF
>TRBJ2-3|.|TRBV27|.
TGTGCCAGCAGTTTCGTCGGGGTAGCAGATACGCAGTATTTT
CASSFVGVADTQYF
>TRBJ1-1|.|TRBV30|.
TGTGCCTGGAGTTCGACCTTAGGAGCTGAAGCTTTCTTT
CAWSSTLGAEAFF